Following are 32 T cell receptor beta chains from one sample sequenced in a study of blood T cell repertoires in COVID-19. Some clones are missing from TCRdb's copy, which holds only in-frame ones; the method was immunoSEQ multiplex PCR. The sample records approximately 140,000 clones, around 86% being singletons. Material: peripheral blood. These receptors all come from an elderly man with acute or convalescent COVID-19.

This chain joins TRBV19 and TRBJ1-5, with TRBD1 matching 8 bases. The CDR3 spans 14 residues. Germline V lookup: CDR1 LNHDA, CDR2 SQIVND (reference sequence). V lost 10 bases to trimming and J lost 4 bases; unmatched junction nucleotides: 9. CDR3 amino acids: CATHQDRDNQPQHF. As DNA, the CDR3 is TGTGCCACCCACCAGGACAGGGATAATCAGCCCCAGCATTTT. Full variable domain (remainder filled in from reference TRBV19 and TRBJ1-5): DGGITQSPKYLFRKEGQNVTLSCEQNLNHDAMYWYRQDPGQGLRLIYYSQIVNDFQKGDIAEGYSVSREKKESFPLTVTSAQKNPTAFYLCATHQDRDNQPQHFGDGTRLSIL.

DNA for the CDR3: TGTGCCTGGAAGAAACAGGGGACCTACTACGAGCAGTACTTC. This encodes CAWKKQGTYYEQYF. The chain recombines TRBV30 with TRBJ2-7; TRBD1 matches 7 bases. CDR3 size: 14 residues. The V gene end was trimmed by 4 bases and the J gene end by 3 bases; junction bases not matched to a gene: 9. From germline, CDR1 is GTSNPN and CDR2 SVGIG (reference sequence).

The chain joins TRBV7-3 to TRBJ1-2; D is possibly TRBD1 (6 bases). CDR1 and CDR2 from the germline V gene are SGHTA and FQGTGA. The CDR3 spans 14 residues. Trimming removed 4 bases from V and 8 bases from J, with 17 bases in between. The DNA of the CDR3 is TGTGCCAGCAGCTCCTCAGGGGAGAAAAGCGGCTACACCTTC. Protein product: CASSSSGEKSGYTF.

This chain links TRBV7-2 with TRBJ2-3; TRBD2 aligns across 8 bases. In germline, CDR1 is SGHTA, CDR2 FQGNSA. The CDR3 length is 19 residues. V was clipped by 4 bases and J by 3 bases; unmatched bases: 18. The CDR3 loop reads CASSYRPSSGLITTDTQYF. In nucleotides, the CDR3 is TGTGCCAGCAGCTACCGGCCCTCTAGCGGGCTCATTACAACAGATACGCAGTATTTT.

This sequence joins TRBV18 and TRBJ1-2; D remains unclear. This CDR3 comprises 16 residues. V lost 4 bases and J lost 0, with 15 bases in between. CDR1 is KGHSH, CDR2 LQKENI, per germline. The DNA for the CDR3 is TGTGCCAGCTCACGAGGCGGCTTAGAAGCTAACTATGGCTACACCTTC. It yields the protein CASSRGGLEANYGYTF.

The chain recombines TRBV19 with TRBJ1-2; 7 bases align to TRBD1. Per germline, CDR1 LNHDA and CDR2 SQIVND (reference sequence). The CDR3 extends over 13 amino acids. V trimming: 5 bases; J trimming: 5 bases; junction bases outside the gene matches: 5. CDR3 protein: CASSPRDRYGYTF. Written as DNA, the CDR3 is TGTGCCAGTAGTCCCAGGGACAGATATGGCTACACCTTC.

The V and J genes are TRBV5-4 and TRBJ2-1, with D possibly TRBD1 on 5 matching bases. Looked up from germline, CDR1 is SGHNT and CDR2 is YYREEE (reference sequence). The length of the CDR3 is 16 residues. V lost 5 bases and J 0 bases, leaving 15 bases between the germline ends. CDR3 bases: TGTGCCAGCAGAAACGGACATCTGAACTCCTACAATGAGCAGTTCTTC. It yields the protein CASRNGHLNSYNEQFF.

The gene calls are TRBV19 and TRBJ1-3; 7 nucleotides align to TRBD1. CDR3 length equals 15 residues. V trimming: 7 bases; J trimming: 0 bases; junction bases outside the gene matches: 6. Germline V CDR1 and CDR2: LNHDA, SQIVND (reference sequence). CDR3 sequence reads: CASTGTARSGNTIYF. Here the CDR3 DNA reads TGTGCCAGTACCGGGACAGCCCGCTCTGGAAACACCATATATTTT.

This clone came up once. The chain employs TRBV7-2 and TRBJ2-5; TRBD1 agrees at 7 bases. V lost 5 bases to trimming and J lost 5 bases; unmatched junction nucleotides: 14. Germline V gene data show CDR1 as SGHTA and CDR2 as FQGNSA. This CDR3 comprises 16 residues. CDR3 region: CASSITSGTAVETQYF. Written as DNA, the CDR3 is TGTGCCAGCAGCATAACATCCGGGACAGCTGTGGAGACCCAGTACTTC.

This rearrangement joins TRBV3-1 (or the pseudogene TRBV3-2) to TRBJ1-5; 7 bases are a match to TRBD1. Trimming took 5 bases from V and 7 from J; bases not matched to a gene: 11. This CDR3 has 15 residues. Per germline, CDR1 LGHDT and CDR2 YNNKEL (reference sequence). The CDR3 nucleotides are TGTGCCAGCAGCTTCCGGGACAGAAATCGACAGCCCCAGCATTTT. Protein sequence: CASSFRDRNRQPQHF.

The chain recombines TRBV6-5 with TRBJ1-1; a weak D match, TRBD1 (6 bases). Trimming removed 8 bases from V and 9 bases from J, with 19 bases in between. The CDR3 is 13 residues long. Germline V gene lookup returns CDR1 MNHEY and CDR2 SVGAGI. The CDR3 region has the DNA TGTGCCAGCTTGGGGGCAACTGGAATAAAAGCTTTCTTT. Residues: CASLGATGIKAFF.

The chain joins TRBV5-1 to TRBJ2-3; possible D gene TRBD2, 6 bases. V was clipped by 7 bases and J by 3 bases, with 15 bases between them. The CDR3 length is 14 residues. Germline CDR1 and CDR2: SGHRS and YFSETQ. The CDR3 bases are TGCGCCAGCGGCGACGCGGGGCGTACAGATACGCAGTATTTT. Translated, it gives CASGDAGRTDTQYF. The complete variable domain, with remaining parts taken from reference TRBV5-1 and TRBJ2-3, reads KAGVTQTPRYLIKTRGQQVTLSCSPISGHRSVSWYQQTPGQGLQFLFEYFSETQRNKGNFPGRFSGRQFSNSRSEMNVSTLELGDSALYLCASGDAGRTDTQYFGPGTRLTVL.

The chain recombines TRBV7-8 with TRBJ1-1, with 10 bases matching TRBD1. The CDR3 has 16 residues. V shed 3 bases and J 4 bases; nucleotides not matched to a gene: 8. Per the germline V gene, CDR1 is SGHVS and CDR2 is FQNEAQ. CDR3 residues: CASSLETGGYRTEAFF. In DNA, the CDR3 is TGTGCCAGCAGCTTGGAGACAGGGGGCTATCGCACTGAAGCTTTCTTT.

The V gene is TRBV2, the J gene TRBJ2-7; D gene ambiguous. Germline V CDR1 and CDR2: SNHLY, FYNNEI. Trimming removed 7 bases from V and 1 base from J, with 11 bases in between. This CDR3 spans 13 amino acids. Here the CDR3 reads CASTPEFSYEQYF. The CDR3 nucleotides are TGTGCCAGCACCCCAGAATTTTCCTACGAGCAGTACTTC.

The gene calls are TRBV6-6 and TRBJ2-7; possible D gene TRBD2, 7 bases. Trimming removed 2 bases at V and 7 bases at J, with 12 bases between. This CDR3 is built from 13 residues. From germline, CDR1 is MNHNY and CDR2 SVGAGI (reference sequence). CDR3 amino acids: CASSYLGGPEQYF. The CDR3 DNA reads TGTGCCAGCAGTTACCTGGGGGGGCCAGAGCAGTACTTC.

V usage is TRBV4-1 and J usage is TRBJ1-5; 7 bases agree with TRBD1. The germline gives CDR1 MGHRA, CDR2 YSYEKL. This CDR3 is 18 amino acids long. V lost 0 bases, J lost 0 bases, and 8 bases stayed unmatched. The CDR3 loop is CASSQEGGYRGSNQPQHF. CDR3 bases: TGCGCCAGCAGCCAAGAAGGGGGGTACAGGGGTAGCAATCAGCCCCAGCATTTT.

CDR3 sequence reads: CASRYGTSAPNEQFF. CDR3 nucleotide sequence: TGTGCCAGCAGGTACGGGACTAGCGCACCCAATGAGCAGTTCTTC. The chain employs TRBV3-1 (or the pseudogene TRBV3-2) and TRBJ2-1; 10 nucleotides match TRBD2. The CDR3 consists of 15 residues. CDR1 LGHDT and CDR2 YNNKEL come from the germline V gene (reference sequence). J gave up 6 bases and V 6 bases, and 8 bases lay outside the gene matches.

The CDR3 protein is CASSPSWLVTNEKLFF. CDR3 DNA sequence: TGTGCCAGCAGCCCGTCTTGGCTCGTAACTAATGAAAAACTGTTTTTT. The chain links TRBV9 to TRBJ1-4; D is unclear. The V gene's germline CDR1 is SGDLS and CDR2 YYNGEE. V shed 4 bases and J shed 1 base, with 14 bases lying between them. There are 16 residues in the CDR3.

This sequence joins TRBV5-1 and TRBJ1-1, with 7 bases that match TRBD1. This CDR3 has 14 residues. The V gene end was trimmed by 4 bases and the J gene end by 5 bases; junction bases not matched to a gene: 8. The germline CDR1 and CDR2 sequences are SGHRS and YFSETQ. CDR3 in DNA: TGCGCCAGCAGCCAAATGAGACAGGGTACTGAAGCTTTCTTT. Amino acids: CASSQMRQGTEAFF.

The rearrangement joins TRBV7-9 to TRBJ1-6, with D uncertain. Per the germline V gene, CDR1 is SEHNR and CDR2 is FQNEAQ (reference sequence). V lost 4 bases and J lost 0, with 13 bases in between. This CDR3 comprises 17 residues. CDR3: CASSSLDGSSYNSPLHF. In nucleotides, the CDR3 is TGTGCCAGCAGCTCCCTGGACGGGAGCTCCTATAATTCACCCCTCCACTTT.

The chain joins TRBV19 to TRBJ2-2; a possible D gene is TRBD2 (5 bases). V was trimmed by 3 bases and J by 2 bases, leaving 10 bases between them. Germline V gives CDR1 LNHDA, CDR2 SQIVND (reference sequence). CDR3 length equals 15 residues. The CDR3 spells CASSMRAYNTGELFF. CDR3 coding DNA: TGTGCCAGTAGTATGCGGGCCTATAACACCGGGGAGCTGTTTTTT.

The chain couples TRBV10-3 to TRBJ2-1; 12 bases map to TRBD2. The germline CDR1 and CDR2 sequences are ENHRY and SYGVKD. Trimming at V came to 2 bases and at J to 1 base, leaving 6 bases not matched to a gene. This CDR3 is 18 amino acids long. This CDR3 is CAISEGLAGGISYNEQFF. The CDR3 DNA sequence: TGTGCCATCAGTGAGGGGCTAGCGGGGGGGATTTCCTACAATGAGCAGTTCTTC.

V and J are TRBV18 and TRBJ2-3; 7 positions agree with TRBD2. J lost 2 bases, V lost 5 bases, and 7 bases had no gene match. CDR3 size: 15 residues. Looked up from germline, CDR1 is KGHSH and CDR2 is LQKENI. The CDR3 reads CASSGLLAITDTQYF. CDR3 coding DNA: TGTGCCAGCTCAGGACTACTAGCGATCACAGATACGCAGTATTTT.

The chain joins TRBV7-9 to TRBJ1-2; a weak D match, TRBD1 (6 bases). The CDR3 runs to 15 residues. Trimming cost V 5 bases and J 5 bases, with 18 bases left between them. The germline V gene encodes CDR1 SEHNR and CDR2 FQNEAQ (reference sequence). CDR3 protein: CASSPRGGAGYGYTF. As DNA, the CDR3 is TGTGCCAGCAGCCCCCGGGGGGGGGCAGGGTATGGCTACACCTTC.

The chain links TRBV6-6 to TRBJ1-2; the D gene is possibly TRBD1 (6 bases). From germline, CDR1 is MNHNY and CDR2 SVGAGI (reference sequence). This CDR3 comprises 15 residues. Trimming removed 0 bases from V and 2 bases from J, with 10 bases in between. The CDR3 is CASSYSAGQNYGYTF. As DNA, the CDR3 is TGTGCCAGCAGTTACTCGGCCGGACAGAACTATGGCTACACCTTC.

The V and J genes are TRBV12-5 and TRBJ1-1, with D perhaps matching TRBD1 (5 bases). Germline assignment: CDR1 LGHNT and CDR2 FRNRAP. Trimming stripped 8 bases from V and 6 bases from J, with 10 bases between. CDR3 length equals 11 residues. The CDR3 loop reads CASHRGPEAFF. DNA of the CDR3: TGTGCTAGTCATAGGGGCCCTGAAGCTTTCTTT. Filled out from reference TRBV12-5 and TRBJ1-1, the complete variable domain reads DARVTQTPRHKVTEMGQEVTMRCQPILGHNTVFWYRQTMMQGLELLAYFRNRAPLDDSGMPKDRFSAEMPDATLATLKIQPSEPRDSAVYFCASHRGPEAFFGQGTRLTVV.

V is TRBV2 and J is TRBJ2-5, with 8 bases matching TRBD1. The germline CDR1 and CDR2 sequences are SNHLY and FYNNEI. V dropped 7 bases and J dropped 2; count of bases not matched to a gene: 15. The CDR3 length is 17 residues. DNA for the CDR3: TGTGCCAGCAATGCCCGGACAGGGTATGGGAAGCAAGAGACCCAGTACTTC. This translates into CASNARTGYGKQETQYF.

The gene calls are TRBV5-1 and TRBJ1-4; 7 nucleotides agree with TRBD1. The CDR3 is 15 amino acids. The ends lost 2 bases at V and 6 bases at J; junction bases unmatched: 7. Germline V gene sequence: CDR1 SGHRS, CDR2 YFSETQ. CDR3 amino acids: CASSFRGGQDEKLFF. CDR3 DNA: TGCGCCAGCAGCTTTCGAGGGGGCCAGGATGAAAAACTGTTTTTT.

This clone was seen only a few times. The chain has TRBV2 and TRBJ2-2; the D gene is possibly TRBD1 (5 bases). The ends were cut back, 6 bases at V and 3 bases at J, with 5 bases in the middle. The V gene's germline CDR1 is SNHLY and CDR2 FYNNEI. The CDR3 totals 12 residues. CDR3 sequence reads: CASRGDTGELFF. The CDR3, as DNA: TGTGCCAGCAGAGGGGACACCGGGGAGCTGTTTTTT.

The CDR3, as DNA: TGTGCCTGGGCGGGGGACGGGGGAGCGACCCAGTACTTC. It translates to CAWAGDGGATQYF. V is TRBV30 and J is TRBJ2-5, with 7 bases aligning to TRBD2. This CDR3 has 13 residues. The V gene end was trimmed by 5 bases and the J gene end by 7 bases; junction bases not matched to a gene: 10. The germline V gene encodes CDR1 GTSNPN and CDR2 SVGIG (reference sequence).

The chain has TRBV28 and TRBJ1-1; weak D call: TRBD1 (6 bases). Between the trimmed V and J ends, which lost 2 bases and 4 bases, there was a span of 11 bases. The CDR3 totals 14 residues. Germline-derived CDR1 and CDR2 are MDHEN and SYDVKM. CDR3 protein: CASSLGGGGTEAFF. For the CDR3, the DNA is TGTGCCAGCAGTTTAGGGGGCGGCGGCACTGAAGCTTTCTTT. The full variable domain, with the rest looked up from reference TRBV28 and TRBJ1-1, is DVKVTQSSRYLVKRTGEKVFLECVQDMDHENMFWYRQDPGLGLRLIYFSYDVKMKEKGDIPEGYSVSREKKERFSLILESASTNQTSMYLCASSLGGGGTEAFFGQGTRLTVV.

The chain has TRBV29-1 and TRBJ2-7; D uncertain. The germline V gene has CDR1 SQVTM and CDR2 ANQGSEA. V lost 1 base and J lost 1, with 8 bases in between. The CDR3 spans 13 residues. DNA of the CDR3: TGCAGCGTTGAAGGCCAGAAATCCTACGAGCAGTACTTC. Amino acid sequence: CSVEGQKSYEQYF.